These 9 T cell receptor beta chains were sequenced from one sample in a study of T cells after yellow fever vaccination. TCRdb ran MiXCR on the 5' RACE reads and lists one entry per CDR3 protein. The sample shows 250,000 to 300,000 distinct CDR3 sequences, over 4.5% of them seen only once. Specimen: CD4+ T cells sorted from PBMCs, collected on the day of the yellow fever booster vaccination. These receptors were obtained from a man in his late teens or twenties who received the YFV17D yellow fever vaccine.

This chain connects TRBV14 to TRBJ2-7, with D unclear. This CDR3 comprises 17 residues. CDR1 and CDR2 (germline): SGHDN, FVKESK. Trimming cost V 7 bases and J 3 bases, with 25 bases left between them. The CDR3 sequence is CASNHFRCQVQFYEQYF. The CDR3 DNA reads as TGTGCCAGCAACCACTTCCGCTGTCAAGTCCAGTTCTACGAGCAGTACTTC.

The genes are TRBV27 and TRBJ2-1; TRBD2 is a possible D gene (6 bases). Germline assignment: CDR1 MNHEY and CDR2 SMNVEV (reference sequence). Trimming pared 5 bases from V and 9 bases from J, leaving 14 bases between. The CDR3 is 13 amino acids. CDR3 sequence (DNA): TGTGCCAGCAGTCCCCCCGCGGGGTCTGAGCAGTTCTTC. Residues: CASSPPAGSEQFF.

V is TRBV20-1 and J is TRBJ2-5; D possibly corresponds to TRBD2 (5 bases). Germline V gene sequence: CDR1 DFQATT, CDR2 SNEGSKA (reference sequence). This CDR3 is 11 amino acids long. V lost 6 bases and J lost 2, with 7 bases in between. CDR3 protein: CSAEGQETQYF. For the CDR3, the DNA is TGCAGTGCAGAGGGACAAGAGACCCAGTACTTC.

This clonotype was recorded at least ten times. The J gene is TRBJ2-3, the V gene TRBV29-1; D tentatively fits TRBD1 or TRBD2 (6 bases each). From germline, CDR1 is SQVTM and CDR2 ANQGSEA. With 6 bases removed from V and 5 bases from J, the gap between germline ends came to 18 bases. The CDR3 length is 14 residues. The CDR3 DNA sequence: TGCAGCGTCTCGACAGGAGGGGTGATAGATACGCAGTATTTT. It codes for CSVSTGGVIDTQYF.

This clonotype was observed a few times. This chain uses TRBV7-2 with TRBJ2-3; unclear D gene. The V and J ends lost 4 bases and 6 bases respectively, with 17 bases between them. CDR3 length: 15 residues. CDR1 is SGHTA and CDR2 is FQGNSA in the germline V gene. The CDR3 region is CASSSTGRLIDTQYF. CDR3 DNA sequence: TGTGCCAGCAGCTCCACGGGCAGGCTCATTGATACGCAGTATTTT.

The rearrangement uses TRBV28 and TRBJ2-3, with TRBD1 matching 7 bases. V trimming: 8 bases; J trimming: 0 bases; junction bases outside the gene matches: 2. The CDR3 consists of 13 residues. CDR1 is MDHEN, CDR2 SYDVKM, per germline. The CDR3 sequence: CASGTVSTDTQYF. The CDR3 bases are TGTGCCAGCGGGACAGTTAGCACAGATACGCAGTATTTT.

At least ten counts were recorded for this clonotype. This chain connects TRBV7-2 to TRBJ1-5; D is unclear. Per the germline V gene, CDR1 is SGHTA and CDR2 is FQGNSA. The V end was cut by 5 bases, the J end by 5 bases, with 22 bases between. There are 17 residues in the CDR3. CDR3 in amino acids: CASSAVWDFTQDQPQHF. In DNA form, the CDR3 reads TGTGCCAGCAGCGCCGTTTGGGATTTCACCCAGGATCAGCCCCAGCATTTT.

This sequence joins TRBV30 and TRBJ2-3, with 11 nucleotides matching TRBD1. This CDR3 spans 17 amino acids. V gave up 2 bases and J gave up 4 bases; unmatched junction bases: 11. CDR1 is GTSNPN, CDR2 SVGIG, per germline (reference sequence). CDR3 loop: CAWSKDRGRVRPDTQYF. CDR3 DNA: TGTGCCTGGAGTAAGGACAGGGGGCGCGTTAGACCAGATACGCAGTATTTT.

As DNA, the CDR3 is TGCGCCAGCAGCTGGCAGGGGGCGAGAGGGAACACTGAAGCTTTCTTT. Translated, it gives CASSWQGARGNTEAFF. The chain recombines TRBV4-1 with TRBJ1-1; 8 nucleotides line up with TRBD1. V trimming: 5 bases; J trimming: 1 base; junction bases outside the gene matches: 9. The CDR3 is 16 residues long. From germline, CDR1 is MGHRA and CDR2 YSYEKL.